This TCR beta chain was obtained from a study of Graves' ophthalmopathy and Graves' hyperthyroidism. A duration under 3 months, NOSPECS ≥4, CAS ≥3 and moderate-to-severe activity characterized the donors with ophthalmopathy. Other autoimmune diseases, uncontrolled infections, pregnancy or lactation led to the exclusion of patients. Clinical symptoms, serum thyroxine, TRAb, thyroid ultrasound and orbital computed tomography formed the basis of diagnosis. Many counts were recorded for this clonotype. CDR1 is ENHRY, CDR2 SYGVKD, per germline. The CDR3 is made up of 14 amino acids. The V end was cut by 10 bases, the J end by 3 bases, with 18 bases between. The authors amplified TCR beta CDR3 regions from RNA transcripts. Amplification began with first-round RT-PCR using HTBI primers, then second-round multiplex PCR was performed. One entry per CDR3 protein results from TCRdb running MiXCR on the multiplex PCR reads. The repertoire includes about 660,000 distinct CDR3 sequences, over 40% of them detected once, and over 2.5% sits in the top ten.

The chain couples TRBV10-3 to TRBJ1-1; no clear D. The sequenced sample was peripheral blood. The source of this sequence is an adult man with Graves' ophthalmopathy. The CDR3: CASRKWASDTEAFF. In nucleotides, the CDR3 is TGTGCCAGCAGAAAGTGGGCGTCGGACACTGAAGCTTTCTTT.